Shown below are 13 T cell receptor beta chains from a single sample sequenced in a study of cytomegalovirus exposure and HLA in healthy donors. A multiplex PCR was run with 60 Vbeta primers and 13 Jbeta primers. Sequencing used immunoSEQ multiplex PCR; TCRdb keeps in-frame clones, though not all of them. The sample totals about 110,000 clones; its top ten clones hold 3.6%. Sequenced: PBMCs. Source of these receptors: a man younger than 30 in good health and CMV-seronegative.

The chain combines TRBV5-8 with TRBJ2-7; D remains ambiguous. V lost 4 bases, J lost 5 bases, and 10 bases lay in between. The CDR3 contains 12 residues. CDR1 is SGHTS, CDR2 YDEGEE, per germline. The DNA for the CDR3 is TGTGCCAGCAGCCGCTTTACGGACGAGCAGTACTTC. Translated: CASSRFTDEQYF.

The gene calls are TRBV18 and TRBJ2-7; 15 bases fit TRBD2. This CDR3 has 18 amino acids. Losses at the gene ends were 2 bases for V and 2 bases for J; bases not matched to a gene: 7. Germline V gene sequence: CDR1 KGHSH, CDR2 LQKENI. CDR3 residues: CASSPSGTSGRNTYEQYF. CDR3 bases: TGTGCCAGCTCACCATCCGGGACTAGCGGGAGGAACACCTACGAGCAGTACTTC.

V gene TRBV5-1 combines with J gene TRBJ1-1; a weak D match, TRBD1 (6 bases). Trimming cost V 2 bases and J 1 base, with 12 bases left between them. The germline CDR1 and CDR2 sequences are SGHRS and YFSETQ. The CDR3 is 15 amino acids. CDR3: CASSFRTDSNTEAFF. The CDR3 DNA reads as TGCGCCAGCAGCTTTCGGACAGACTCGAACACTGAAGCTTTCTTT. The full variable domain, in which reference TRBV5-1 and TRBJ1-1 provide the parts outside the CDR3, is KAGVTQTPRYLIKTRGQQVTLSCSPISGHRSVSWYQQTPGQGLQFLFEYFSETQRNKGNFPGRFSGRQFSNSRSEMNVSTLELGDSALYLCASSFRTDSNTEAFFGQGTRLTVV.

V and J are TRBV4-2 and TRBJ1-2; D gene ambiguous. From germline, CDR1 is LGHNA and CDR2 YNFKEQ. The CDR3 is made up of 15 amino acids. V gave up 1 base and J gave up 8 bases, with 17 bases separating them. CDR3 nucleotide sequence: TGTGCCAGCAGCCAAGCCGTGGGAGGGTCTCAAGGCTACACCTTC. Amino acid sequence: CASSQAVGGSQGYTF.

This sequence joins TRBV5-8 and TRBJ2-3, with 16 bases identical to TRBD2. The CDR3 length is 18 residues. Germline V CDR1 and CDR2: SGHTS, YDEGEE. V lost 4 bases, J lost 4 bases, and 9 bases stayed unmatched. The CDR3 bases are TGTGCCAGCAGCCCGGGGACTAGCGGGAGGGCCGGAGCAGATACGCAGTATTTT. Translated, it gives CASSPGTSGRAGADTQYF.

The chain recombines TRBV30 with TRBJ1-4; 7 bases fit TRBD1. Germline CDR1 reads GTSNPN; CDR2 reads SVGIG (reference sequence). The CDR3 is 14 residues long. The CDR3 coding sequence is TGTGCGTTGGAAGGGGCAGGGGGACGTGAAAAACTGTTTTTT. Its translation: CALEGAGGREKLFF.

The genes are TRBV6-6 and TRBJ1-6; D perhaps matches TRBD1 (5 bases). Trimming removed 4 bases at V and 8 bases at J, with 15 bases between. Germline CDR1 reads MNHNY; CDR2 reads SVGAGI (reference sequence). The CDR3 covers 15 residues. The DNA for the CDR3 is TGTGCCAGCAGTTTCAATGGGGGGAGGGATTCACCCCTCCACTTT. Protein product: CASSFNGGRDSPLHF.

V gene TRBV7-8 combines with J gene TRBJ1-1, with no clear D. The CDR3 runs to 12 residues. V gave up 4 bases and J gave up 4 bases, with 7 bases separating them. The germline V gene has CDR1 SGHVS and CDR2 FQNEAQ. The CDR3 is CASSYSGTEAFF. The CDR3 coding sequence is TGTGCCAGCAGCTATAGTGGCACTGAAGCTTTCTTT. Full variable domain (outside the CDR3, taken from reference TRBV7-8 and TRBJ1-1): GAGVSQSPRYKVAKRGQDVALRCDPISGHVSLFWYQQALGQGPEFLTYFQNEAQLDKSGLPSDRFFAERPEGSVSTLKIQRTQQEDSAVYLCASSYSGTEAFFGQGTRLTVV.

The chain links TRBV5-4 to TRBJ2-5, with 9 bases aligning to TRBD1. V dropped 4 bases and J dropped 11; count of bases not matched to a gene: 15. CDR3 length: 15 amino acids. In germline, CDR1 is SGHNT, CDR2 YYREEE (reference sequence). CDR3 residues: CASSHPGQGSHGQYF. The CDR3 DNA is TGTGCCAGCAGCCACCCGGGACAGGGCTCACATGGGCAGTACTTC. Looking up the rest from reference TRBV5-4 and TRBJ2-5 gives the full variable domain: ETGVTQSPTHLIKTRGQQVTLRCSSQSGHNTVSWYQQALGQGPQFIFQYYREEENGRGNFPPRFSGLQFPNYSSELNVNALELDDSALYLCASSHPGQGSHGQYFGPGTRLLVL.

The chain employs TRBV5-1 and TRBJ2-7, with 8 positions matching TRBD2. This CDR3 is built from 15 residues. In germline, CDR1 is SGHRS, CDR2 YFSETQ. With V trimmed by 1 base and J by 7 bases, 10 bases remained unmatched. This chain's CDR3 is CASSLSPAGEREQYF. The CDR3 DNA sequence: TGCGCCAGCAGCTTGTCCCCAGCGGGAGAGCGTGAGCAGTACTTC.

This chain links TRBV10-1 with TRBJ2-3, with 8 nucleotides matching TRBD2. Germline trimming cut 6 bases from V and 4 bases from J; bases unmatched to any gene: 9. The CDR3 is made up of 15 amino acids. Looked up from germline, CDR1 is WNHNN and CDR2 is SYGVQD (reference sequence). The CDR3 DNA sequence: TGCGCCAGCAGGGCCGCAGCGGGGGCCGCAGATACGCAGTATTTT. This encodes CASRAAAGAADTQYF.

The gene calls are TRBV6-1 and TRBJ1-2, with 9 nucleotides matching TRBD1. CDR3 size: 14 residues. V was pared by 7 bases and J by 5 bases, with 8 bases of the junction left unmatched. The germline V gene encodes CDR1 MNHNS and CDR2 SASEGT. The CDR3 sequence is CASTPGQGNYGYTF. CDR3 nucleotide sequence: TGTGCCAGCACCCCAGGACAGGGGAATTATGGCTACACCTTC.

The rearrangement joins TRBV29-1 to TRBJ1-1; no clear D. The length of the CDR3 is 12 residues. From germline, CDR1 is SQVTM and CDR2 ANQGSEA. Trimming left V 8 bases short and J 3 bases short, with 13 bases between. CDR3 region: CSSSVGDTEAFF. The CDR3 coding sequence is TGCAGCTCCTCGGTGGGAGACACTGAAGCTTTCTTT.